This entry is about one T cell receptor beta chain. The sample holds a few counts of this clonotype. Its specific antigen is unknown. No much larger clonotype is one base removed from it; base qualities were not supplied. Amplification of TCR beta CDR3 regions was carried out from RNA transcripts. The first round of RT-PCR for the TCR CDR3 was performed with the HTBI primer set and the Qiagen OneStep RT-PCR kit. Libraries were constructed in a second round of multiplex PCR, after which size selection and purification were carried out. Sequencing of the libraries was done on an Illumina HiSeq2000 using paired-end 100 bp reads. In the authors' own workflow: SOAPnuke was used to process the raw data, removing reads that contained adapters or uncalled bases, had a mean Phred below 15, or lacked an exact match to the constant primer or identifier. COPE v1.2.5 was used to merge high-quality paired reads, and clonotypes were defined as unique nucleotide sequences. MiTCR v1.1 was used to align the clonotypes against IMGT TRBV, TRBD and TRBJ reference segments. The analysis included only V-J combinations with a frequency above 0.0001, which together covered approximately 99% of the repertoires. The TCS score was defined as F50 (clonal expansion) divided by E x V (chaos), with BLOSUM62-based TCRdist calculated between CDR3 peptides within each V-J. Welch's t-statistics and random forest reduced just over 500 V-J features to fewer than 15, which were used in a naive Bayes classifier (R e1071). Through fastp at Q25 and MiXCR, TCRdb rebuilt clones from the public reads, retaining in-frame beta chains. Rows merge per CDR3 protein into single entries with the most common DNA and genes. None of the V and J calls come from the authors' own analysis; TCRdb made them. Across this sample there are 500,000 or so distinct CDR3 sequences, with 17% seen only once. 15% to 20% of the sample is taken by the ten largest.

The data were taken from a study of T cells in Graves' hyperthyroidism and ophthalmopathy (dated by TCRdb to about 2019). For the study in its entirety: Peripheral blood samples were taken at initial diagnosis, before any treatment was given. TCR V-J signatures able to tell the groups apart were searched for in a discovery cohort of 100 patients, of whom about 40 had Graves' ophthalmopathy and around 56 had stable Graves' hyperthyroidism. An independent validation cohort of under 20 hyperthyroidism patients and more than 15 patients who later progressed to ophthalmopathy tested prospective prediction of ophthalmopathy. The 100 or so discovery patients were randomly split 7:3 into training and test sets. In addition, the study compared T-cell repertoires in thyroid tissue and in blood from 6 or 7 Graves' hyperthyroidism patients. After sampling, hyperthyroidism patients received methimazole starting at 30 mg daily, and ophthalmopathy patients received high-dose intravenous methylprednisolone. TCR Vbeta CDR3 sequencing of some 140 peripheral blood samples (43 ophthalmopathy, roughly 72 hyperthyroidism and around 17 progressor patients) is reported in the paper.

General study outcomes and caveats: In validation, progression to ophthalmopathy was predicted by the model with around 71% sensitivity and 72% to 80% specificity, a median of roughly six months before onset. No statistical method was used to fix the sample size in advance, and group allocation was not hidden from the investigators. Ophthalmopathy was separated from stable hyperthyroidism by a 13 V-J signature model, with approximately 90% sensitivity and about 84% specificity obtained in cross-validation and 80%/75% obtained in testing. Blood samples also contained most of the expanded thyroid clonotypes (frequency above 0.001), which suggests that blood repertoires may reflect thyroid immune responses.

Moderately to severely active disease, a Clinical Activity Score of at least 3, a NOSPECS grade of at least 4, and a duration under 3 months were present in ophthalmopathy patients. The study excluded patients with uncontrolled infections, other autoimmune diseases, pregnancy or lactation. Clinical symptoms, serum thyroxine and TRAb, thyroid ultrasound, and orbital computed tomography formed the basis for the diagnoses. PBMCs were separated from roughly 9.3 ml of fresh peripheral blood using Ficoll-Paque density gradient centrifugation. Total RNA was extracted with Trizol reagent, and quality was checked on an Agilent 2100 Bioanalyzer. The TCR was taken from a young woman with Graves' ophthalmopathy. The sequencing sample was made of blood.

The DNA sequence is TGTGCCAGCAGTTATGGTTGGGGAACAGATACGCAGTATTTT. Its coded protein is CASSYGWGTDTQYF. The chain was built from TRBV6-2 or TRBV6-3 and TRBJ2-3, with no confident D gene call. The CDR1 and CDR2 encoded by the germline V gene are MNHEY and SVGEGT. V lost 3 bases and J lost 3 bases; the stretch between them is 10 bases long. Reading from cysteine to phenylalanine, the CDR3 counts 14 amino acids. This entry keeps only the CDR3 DNA: 42 bases, framed from base 1.